The 13 T cell receptor beta chains below come from one sample, sequenced in a study of blood T cell repertoires in COVID-19. Repertoires were generated with immunoSEQ multiplex PCR, while TCRdb's copy carries only in-frame clones and drops some. The table lists about 180,000 clones, 70% to 85% of them singletons. The sample was PBMCs or T cells enriched from blood (not recorded which). All receptors derive from a man in his forties or fifties who had recovered from COVID-19.

The chain recombines TRBV7-8 with TRBJ1-5; 8 nucleotides match TRBD1. The CDR3 consists of 15 residues. The germline CDR1 and CDR2 sequences are SGHVS and FQNEAQ. V lost 0 bases and J lost 3; bases outside the gene matches: 1. CDR3 sequence (DNA): TGTGCCAGCAGCTTAGCGGACAGGGCCAATCAGCCCCAGCATTTT. Translating it yields CASSLADRANQPQHF.

This chain links TRBV5-1 with TRBJ2-2; tentatively, D is TRBD1 (6 bases). The CDR3 is 13 amino acids. The V end lost 3 bases, the J end lost 6 bases, and 9 bases lay between the germline ends. Germline V gene sequence: CDR1 SGHRS, CDR2 YFSETQ. The CDR3: CASSYGQPGELFF. CDR3 sequence (DNA): TGCGCCAGCAGCTACGGACAGCCCGGGGAGCTGTTTTTT.

The chain recombines TRBV5-1 with TRBJ2-1, with TRBD2 matching 8 bases. In germline, CDR1 is SGHRS, CDR2 YFSETQ. With 2 bases clipped from V and 2 bases from J, the junction kept 3 bases outside the gene matches. This CDR3 is built from 15 residues. The CDR3: CASSFGGGTYNEQFF. In nucleotides, the CDR3 is TGCGCCAGCAGCTTCGGCGGGGGGACCTACAATGAGCAGTTCTTC.

V gene TRBV29-1 combines with J gene TRBJ2-3, with D possibly TRBD1 on 5 matching bases. This CDR3 comprises 14 residues. V lost 2 bases to trimming and J lost 7 bases, with 16 bases between them. Per germline, CDR1 SQVTM and CDR2 ANQGSEA. DNA for the CDR3: TGCAGCGTTGAAACAGGAGACGTCCCTAATACGCAGTATTTT. Protein product: CSVETGDVPNTQYF.

This chain uses TRBV19 with TRBJ1-3; maybe TRBD1 (5 bases). Germline CDR1 reads LNHDA; CDR2 reads SQIVND (reference sequence). The CDR3 covers 16 residues. V lost 3 bases to trimming and J lost 1 base, with 13 bases between them. This CDR3 is CASSIPGGTSGNTIYF. CDR3 coding DNA: TGTGCCAGTAGTATCCCGGGGGGTACTTCTGGAAACACCATATATTTT.

The chain combines TRBV18 with TRBJ1-3, with 8 bases aligning to TRBD1. Germline V gene sequence: CDR1 KGHSH, CDR2 LQKENI. The CDR3 runs 14 residues. After removal of 3 bases from V and 2 bases from J, the junction contained 0 bases not matched to a gene. The DNA of the CDR3 is TGTGCCAGCTCACCGACAGGGGCTGGAAACACCATATATTTT. Translation gives CASSPTGAGNTIYF.

This clone occurred once. The gene calls are TRBV6-2 or TRBV6-3 and TRBJ1-2; 7 bases agree with TRBD1. This CDR3 contains 14 residues. Germline V gene data show CDR1 as MNHEY and CDR2 as SVGEGT. V dropped 4 bases and J dropped 2; count of bases not matched to a gene: 4. The CDR3 loop reads CASSFRQGNYGYTF. The CDR3 nucleotides are TGTGCCAGCAGTTTCCGACAGGGAAACTATGGCTACACCTTC.

V usage is TRBV6-6 and J usage is TRBJ1-1; D might be TRBD1 (5 bases). The germline CDR1 and CDR2 sequences are MNHNY and SVGAGI (reference sequence). V was cut by 4 bases and J by 4 bases, with 16 bases left in between. CDR3 length: 15 amino acids. The CDR3: CASSSGRGGSTEAFF. The CDR3 nucleotides are TGTGCCAGCAGTTCCGGGAGGGGCGGGAGCACTGAAGCTTTCTTT.

The chain recombines TRBV11-2 with TRBJ2-1, with TRBD1 identical over 11 bases. V was pared by 2 bases and J by 1 base, with 1 base of the junction left unmatched. CDR3 length: 16 amino acids. Germline V gene data show CDR1 as SGHAT and CDR2 as FQNNGV. The CDR3 DNA reads TGTGCCAGCAGCTTAAGGGACAGGGGGTCCTACAATGAGCAGTTCTTC. It codes for CASSLRDRGSYNEQFF.

This chain joins TRBV11-2 and TRBJ2-1; TRBD2 matches at 11 bases. The CDR3 spans 18 residues. Germline assignment: CDR1 SGHAT and CDR2 FQNNGV. V gave up 0 bases and J gave up 3 bases; unmatched junction bases: 7. CDR3 sequence reads: CASSLDRTSGGLYNEQFF. CDR3 bases: TGTGCCAGCAGCTTAGATCGAACTAGCGGGGGCCTCTACAATGAGCAGTTCTTC.

The chain carries TRBV28 and TRBJ1-2; TRBD1 matches at 7 bases. Germline lookup yields CDR1 MDHEN and CDR2 SYDVKM. V dropped 10 bases and J dropped 7; count of bases not matched to a gene: 12. The CDR3 has 13 amino acids. CDR3 region: CAIGRQGVIGYTF. The CDR3 DNA follows: TGTGCCATAGGCAGGCAGGGGGTTATTGGCTACACCTTC.

The rearrangement uses TRBV27 and TRBJ1-2; 7 bases line up with TRBD1. V shed 6 bases and J 0 bases; nucleotides not matched to a gene: 4. There are 14 residues in the CDR3. Germline V gene lookup returns CDR1 MNHEY and CDR2 SMNVEV (reference sequence). CDR3 sequence reads: CASRPTGSNYGYTF. For the CDR3, the DNA is TGTGCCAGCAGACCGACAGGGTCTAACTATGGCTACACCTTC.

V and J are TRBV29-1 and TRBJ1-4, with D possibly being TRBD1 (5 bases). The V and J ends lost 3 bases and 7 bases respectively, with 12 bases between them. Germline CDR1 is SQVTM and CDR2 is ANQGSEA. CDR3 size: 13 residues. The CDR3 DNA sequence: TGCAGCGTTGAGTCGGGGGGAGGTGAAAAACTGTTTTTT. Its protein is CSVESGGGEKLFF.